The entry that follows covers one T cell receptor (beta chain) sequence. The antigen is undetermined. Terminally differentiated effector memory CD45RA+ cells were excluded by CCR7 positive selection of CD45RO-negative cells. Nashville, Tennessee was home to all donors, who were Caucasian adults. The table came from immunoSEQ multiplex PCR; TCRdb's copy has only in-frame clones and leaves some out. The sample carries over 2 million clones, just under 95% recorded once. The data originate from a study of shared clonotypes between healthy human individuals. V lost 0 bases to trimming and J lost 11 bases, with 14 bases between them. Germline values: CDR1 SGHDT, CDR2 YYEEEE. The CDR3 length is 13 residues. General study results and limits: Enrolling few donors narrowed the genetic and exposure-history diversity that was represented.

This TCR was recovered from a man younger than 35 in good health. The material sequenced was naive CD8+ T cells sorted from blood. This chain joins TRBV5-6 and TRBJ1-1; tentatively, D is TRBD1 (6 bases). CDR3 in DNA: TGTGCCAGCAGCTTGGCCGGGGGCGCGGCCGCTTTCTTT. This gives the protein CASSLAGGAAAFF.